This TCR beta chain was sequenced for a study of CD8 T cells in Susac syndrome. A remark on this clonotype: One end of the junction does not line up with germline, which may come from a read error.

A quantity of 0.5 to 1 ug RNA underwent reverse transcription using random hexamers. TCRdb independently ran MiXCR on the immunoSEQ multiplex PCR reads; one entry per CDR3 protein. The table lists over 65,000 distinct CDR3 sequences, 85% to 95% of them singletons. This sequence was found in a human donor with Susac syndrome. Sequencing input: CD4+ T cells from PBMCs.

Here the CDR3 DNA reads TGTGCCGGGAGGGTAGACGGCGGACGCAATGAGCAGCTCTTC. Amino acid sequence: CAGRVDGGRNEQLF. The V and J genes are TRBV6-1 and TRBJ2-1; 7 bases agree with TRBD2. The germline CDR1 and CDR2 sequences are MNHNS and SASEGT. This CDR3 spans 14 amino acids.